The 9 T cell receptor beta chains below were found in one sample sequenced in a study of cytomegalovirus exposure and HLA in healthy donors. 13 Jbeta primers and 60 Vbeta primers were used for the PCR. Profiled with immunoSEQ multiplex PCR; TCRdb holds only in-frame clones, not every one. The sample yields roughly 120,000 clones, around 10% seen once. The material sequenced was PBMCs. The receptors here all came from a man aged 25-40 years in good health and CMV-seronegative.

Here the CDR3 DNA reads TGTGCCAGTAGTATAGTCGGGGGCTCTGGGGCCAACGTCCTGACTTTC. This codes for CASSIVGGSGANVLTF. The V gene is TRBV19, the J gene TRBJ2-6, with D perhaps matching TRBD2 (6 bases). This CDR3 is built from 16 residues. CDR1 LNHDA and CDR2 SQIVND come from the germline V gene (reference sequence). V lost 1 base to trimming and J lost 0 bases, with 7 bases between them.

This clone came up a few times. J is TRBJ2-7 and V is TRBV5-1; D is undetermined. CDR3 length equals 13 residues. V lost 4 bases and J lost 3, with 11 bases in between. Germline CDR1 is SGHRS and CDR2 is YFSETQ. The CDR3 region has the DNA TGCGCCAGCAGCGTGGGAACCAGCTACGAGCAGTACTTC. This sequence encodes CASSVGTSYEQYF.

CDR3 bases: TGTGCCAGCTCCAACGACCCGGGACAGGGAATTAATGAGCAGTTCTTC. It encodes CASSNDPGQGINEQFF. The rearrangement joins TRBV18 to TRBJ2-1; 9 nucleotides agree with TRBD1. This CDR3 has 16 residues. CDR1 and CDR2 from the germline V gene are KGHSH and LQKENI. The J segment lost 7 bases and the V segment lost 6 bases, leaving 13 bases of the junction unmatched. The entire variable domain, with the rest obtained from reference TRBV18 and TRBJ2-1, is as follows: NAGVMQNPRHLVRRRGQEARLRCSPMKGHSHVYWYRQLPEEGLKFMVYLQKENIIDESGMPKERFSAEFPKEGPSILRIQQVVRGDSAAYFCASSNDPGQGINEQFFGPGTRLTVL.

The chain joins TRBV10-3 to TRBJ1-4, with TRBD1 identical over 8 bases. The V gene end was trimmed by 10 bases and the J gene end by 5 bases; junction bases not matched to a gene: 9. Germline CDR1 reads ENHRY; CDR2 reads SYGVKD. The CDR3 sequence is 14 residues long. The CDR3 DNA is TGTGCCACTAAACTACAGGGGGAGAATGAAAAACTGTTTTTT. Protein sequence: CATKLQGENEKLFF.

This clone has more than one count but fewer than ten. This chain uses TRBV18 with TRBJ1-1; 9 bases align to TRBD1. The germline gives CDR1 KGHSH, CDR2 LQKENI. The CDR3 is 14 amino acids. V gave up 5 bases and J gave up 7 bases; unmatched junction bases: 8. CDR3 region: CASSGDRAKGEAFF. CDR3 nucleotides: TGTGCCAGCTCAGGGGACAGGGCTAAAGGTGAAGCTTTCTTT.

The chain has TRBV4-1 and TRBJ2-6; tentative D call: TRBD2 (7 bases). CDR1 MGHRA and CDR2 YSYEKL come from the germline V gene. There are 20 residues in the CDR3. V was cut by 0 bases and J by 4 bases, with 22 bases left in between. The CDR3 DNA sequence: TGCGCCAGCAGCCAAGATCAGGGAAGGGGGGGAACTTACGGGGCCAACGTCCTGACTTTC. Residues: CASSQDQGRGGTYGANVLTF.

The V and J genes are TRBV28 and TRBJ1-3; TRBD1 might be the D (5 bases). CDR1 is MDHEN, CDR2 SYDVKM, per germline. The CDR3 consists of 14 residues. V lost 8 bases and J 4 bases, leaving 15 bases between the germline ends. The CDR3 bases are TGTGCCAGCGGGCCCGACAGCCTCGGAAACACCATATATTTT. Amino acids: CASGPDSLGNTIYF.

Only a few counts were recorded for this clone. The gene calls are TRBV30 and TRBJ2-7; TRBD1 matches at 9 bases. V dropped 2 bases and J dropped 1; count of bases not matched to a gene: 6. Germline loops: CDR1 GTSNPN, CDR2 SVGIG (reference sequence). The CDR3 has 15 amino acids. DNA for the CDR3: TGTGCCTGGAGTACCGGACAGGGGTTATCCTACGAGCAGTACTTC. The encoded protein is CAWSTGQGLSYEQYF.

This clone was seen a handful of times. V and J are TRBV19 and TRBJ2-1, with 7 bases lining up with TRBD1. The length of the CDR3 is 14 residues. V shed 3 bases and J 8 bases; nucleotides not matched to a gene: 7. Per germline, CDR1 LNHDA and CDR2 SQIVND (reference sequence). The CDR3 reads CASSITRGSDEQFF. CDR3 DNA sequence: TGTGCCAGTAGTATTACCAGGGGGAGCGATGAGCAGTTCTTC.